This TCR beta chain came from a study of shared clonotypes between healthy human individuals. TCRdb keeps only in-frame clones here, not all; method: immunoSEQ multiplex PCR. The sample includes around 550,000 clones, 90% to 97% seen only once; the top ten take approximately 0.06%. The sequence was obtained from a woman aged 25 to 39 in good health. Sample: naive CD4+ T cells sorted from blood. Noted subset: CD45RA+ positively selected.

The CDR3 bases are TGTGCCAGCAGCTTTAGCGGGAGTTTTGGGACCCAGTACTTC. This gives the protein CASSFSGSFGTQYF. The chain combines TRBV11-2 with TRBJ2-5, with 9 bases lining up with TRBD2. Trimming at V came to 3 bases and at J to 7 bases, leaving 6 bases not matched to a gene. The CDR3 length is 14 residues. The V gene's germline CDR1 is SGHAT and CDR2 FQNNGV.